This is a list of T cell receptor beta chains from one sample in a study of human T cells and chemical hapten exposure. Each CDR3 protein is one row after TCRdb ran MiXCR on the RACE reads. In the table there are tens of thousands of distinct CDR3 sequences, 6.5% to 8% of which are singletons. The source material was whole blood, sampled in connection with sensitization to the hapten diphenylcyclopropenone (DPC). These receptor sequences come from a woman between 45 and 60 years old with alopecia areata. Some clones in this sample may be carry-over from other donors' samples. The CDR3 runs from the conserved cysteine through the conserved F or W. Fields, in order: clone size, CDR3 length, J gene, V gene, D gene, CDR3 protein, CDR3 DNA. D genes are given only for firm matches. Some rows mark clone size as missing; the rest say once, few, many or name a class of expanded clone.

few,14,TRBJ2-6,TRBV20-1,NA,CSAIESTGANVLTF,TGCAGTGCTATCGAGAGTACCGGGGCCAACGTCCTGACTTTC
NA,18,TRBJ2-1,TRBV3-1,TRBD2,CASRQTSSGTSGHNEQFF,TGTGCCAGCAGACAAACTTCGAGCGGGACTAGCGGTCACAATGAGCAGTTCTTC
few,13,TRBJ1-1,TRBV12-3/TRBV12-4,NA,CASSLAGETEAFF,TGTGCCAGCAGTTTGGCAGGGGAAACTGAAGCTTTCTTT
few,15,TRBJ2-1,TRBV5-1,NA,CASTGGGSSYNEQFF,TGCGCCAGCACCGGTGGGGGTTCTTCCTACAATGAGCAGTTCTTC
medium-sized,12,TRBJ2-7,TRBV29-1,TRBD2,CERAGEGYEQYF,TGCGAAAGGGCGGGAGAAGGGTACGAGCAGTACTTC
many,13,TRBJ1-5,TRBV6-6,NA,CASYGQRDQPQHF,TGTGCCAGCTACGGACAGAGGGATCAGCCCCAGCATTTT
many,16,TRBJ2-3,TRBV15,NA,CATSRDSGARSDTQYF,TGTGCCACCAGCAGAGATAGCGGAGCGAGGTCCGATACGCAGTATTTT
NA,14,TRBJ2-2,TRBV28,TRBD1,CASRLDRATGELFF,TGTGCCAGCAGGTTGGACAGGGCAACCGGGGAGCTGTTTTTT
many,17,TRBJ1-1,TRBV12-3/TRBV12-4,NA,CASSPFPIGGVGTEAFF,TGTGCCAGCAGCCCCTTCCCCATAGGGGGGGTGGGGACTGAAGCTTTCTTT
many,17,TRBJ2-5,TRBV9,TRBD1,CASSFRQAPGQQETQYF,TGTGCCAGCAGCTTCCGACAGGCCCCGGGACAGCAAGAGACCCAGTACTTC
many,13,TRBJ1-2,TRBV6-2/TRBV6-3,NA,CASSPVEPPYYTF,TGTGCCAGCAGCCCCGTCGAGCCCCCCTACTACACCTTC
many,15,TRBJ2-5,TRBV18,NA,CASSLGQLARETQYF,TGTGCCAGCTCCCTCGGACAACTGGCCCGAGAGACCCAGTACTTC
few,15,TRBJ2-2,TRBV27,NA,CASSKRTGRAGELFF,TGTGCCAGCAGCAAGCGGACAGGGAGGGCCGGGGAGCTGTTTTTT
many,16,TRBJ2-7,TRBV6-2/TRBV6-3,TRBD2,CASSSPLAGASYEQYF,TGTGCCAGCAGTTCCCCACTAGCGGGAGCCTCCTACGAGCAGTACTTC
many,14,TRBJ2-2,TRBV11-3,NA,CASSLDEDTGELFF,TGTGCCAGCAGCTTAGACGAGGACACCGGGGAGCTGTTTTTT
many,13,TRBJ2-2,TRBV19,NA,CASSLVNTGELFF,TGTGCCAGTAGCCTGGTCAACACCGGGGAGCTGTTTTTT
many,15,TRBJ2-3,TRBV6-4,TRBD2,CASSDTGGPADTQYF,TGTGCCAGCAGTGATACGGGAGGGCCGGCAGATACGCAGTATTTT
few,15,TRBJ2-7,TRBV7-6,NA,CASSPDRTRRNEQYF,TGTGCCAGCAGCCCAGACAGAACGCGACGGAACGAGCAGTACTTC
NA,14,TRBJ2-7,TRBV2,TRBD1,CASSSDRGSGEQYF,TGTGCCAGCAGTTCAGACAGGGGTTCAGGCGAGCAGTACTTC
few,11,TRBJ2-7,TRBV20-1,NA,CSARIISEQYF,TGCAGTGCTAGAATCATATCCGAGCAGTACTTC
NA,16,TRBJ2-6,TRBV7-6,NA,CASSSTGRSGANVLTF,TGTGCCAGCAGCTCAACAGGGAGGTCTGGGGCCAACGTCCTGACTTTC
many,14,TRBJ2-3,TRBV10-3,TRBD2,CAISRAGSEDTQYF,TGTGCCATCAGTCGAGCGGGATCTGAAGATACGCAGTATTTT
few,16,TRBJ2-3,TRBV10-3,TRBD2,CAISHGGRGPTDTQYF,TGTGCCATCAGCCATGGCGGGAGAGGGCCCACAGATACGCAGTATTTT
NA,11,TRBJ2-7,TRBV6-2/TRBV6-3,NA,CASSTGFEQYF,TGTGCCAGCAGTACAGGTTTCGAGCAGTACTTC
few,12,TRBJ2-1,TRBV23-1,NA,CASSVRDNEQFF,TGCGCCAGTTCGGTCAGGGACAATGAGCAGTTCTTC
many,14,TRBJ1-2,TRBV18,NA,CASSPDGGAYGYTF,TGTGCCAGCTCACCCGACGGGGGTGCATATGGCTACACCTTC
many,15,TRBJ1-6,TRBV28,NA,CASSLQGSYNSPLHF,TGTGCCAGCAGTCTTCAGGGGAGCTATAATTCACCCCTCCACTTT
few,13,TRBJ1-1,TRBV28,NA,CASSSGGRVGAFF,TGTGCCAGCAGTTCGGGCGGACGGGTCGGGGCTTTCTTT
NA,14,TRBJ2-5,TRBV6-5,NA,CASSTPGVEETQYF,TGTGCCAGCAGTACCCCAGGGGTGGAAGAGACCCAGTACTTC
many,17,TRBJ2-1,TRBV19,NA,CASSIGTSGGRYNEQFF,TGTGCCAGTAGTATCGGGACGTCAGGGGGGAGATACAATGAGCAGTTCTTC
NA,13,TRBJ2-3,TRBV20-1,TRBD2,CSAPGTSPDTQYF,TGCAGTGCCCCCGGGACTAGTCCAGATACGCAGTATTTT
NA,14,TRBJ2-7,TRBV27,NA,CASSYGHQNYEQYF,TGTGCCAGCAGTTACGGACACCAAAACTACGAGCAGTACTTC
many,16,TRBJ2-1,TRBV20-1,TRBD2,CSAPGLAGGPGNEQFF,TGCAGTGCTCCAGGACTAGCGGGAGGGCCGGGCAATGAGCAGTTCTTC
few,15,TRBJ2-1,TRBV2,NA,CASSEQLSSYNEQFF,TGTGCCAGCAGTGAACAGCTCAGCTCCTACAATGAGCAGTTCTTC
NA,14,TRBJ1-1,TRBV21-1,NA,CASSPGGGGTEAFF,TGTGCCAGCAGCCCAGGGGGGGGCGGCACTGAAGCTTTCTTT
many,15,TRBJ2-7,TRBV4-2,TRBD1,CASSSRGQLFYEQYF,TGTGCCAGCAGCTCTCGGGGACAGCTCTTCTACGAGCAGTACTTC
few,12,TRBJ1-1,TRBV30,TRBD1,CAWSVRGQKAFF,TGTGCCTGGAGTGTTAGGGGACAGAAGGCTTTCTTT
NA,16,TRBJ1-1,TRBV14,NA,CASSLYNRAANTEAFF,TGTGCCAGCAGCCTGTACAACCGGGCAGCGAACACTGAAGCTTTCTTT
many,14,TRBJ1-2,TRBV29-1,TRBD1,CSVQTGRSHYGYTF,TGCAGCGTTCAGACAGGGAGGTCTCACTATGGCTACACCTTC
NA,10,TRBJ2-5,TRBV2,NA,CASSRETQYF,TGTGCCAGCAGTCGCGAGACCCAGTACTTC
many,16,TRBJ2-1,TRBV6-2/TRBV6-3,TRBD2,CASIPGLAGPRNEQFF,TGTGCCAGCATTCCGGGACTAGCGGGACCCCGGAATGAGCAGTTCTTC
NA,18,TRBJ1-3,TRBV4-2,NA,CASNQDLAGFKPGNTIYF,TGTGCCAGCAACCAAGATCTCGCGGGCTTTAAACCCGGAAACACCATATATTTT
NA,14,TRBJ1-5,TRBV5-5,NA,CASSLAAESSPQHF,TGTGCCAGCAGCTTGGCGGCAGAGTCCTCGCCCCAGCATTTT